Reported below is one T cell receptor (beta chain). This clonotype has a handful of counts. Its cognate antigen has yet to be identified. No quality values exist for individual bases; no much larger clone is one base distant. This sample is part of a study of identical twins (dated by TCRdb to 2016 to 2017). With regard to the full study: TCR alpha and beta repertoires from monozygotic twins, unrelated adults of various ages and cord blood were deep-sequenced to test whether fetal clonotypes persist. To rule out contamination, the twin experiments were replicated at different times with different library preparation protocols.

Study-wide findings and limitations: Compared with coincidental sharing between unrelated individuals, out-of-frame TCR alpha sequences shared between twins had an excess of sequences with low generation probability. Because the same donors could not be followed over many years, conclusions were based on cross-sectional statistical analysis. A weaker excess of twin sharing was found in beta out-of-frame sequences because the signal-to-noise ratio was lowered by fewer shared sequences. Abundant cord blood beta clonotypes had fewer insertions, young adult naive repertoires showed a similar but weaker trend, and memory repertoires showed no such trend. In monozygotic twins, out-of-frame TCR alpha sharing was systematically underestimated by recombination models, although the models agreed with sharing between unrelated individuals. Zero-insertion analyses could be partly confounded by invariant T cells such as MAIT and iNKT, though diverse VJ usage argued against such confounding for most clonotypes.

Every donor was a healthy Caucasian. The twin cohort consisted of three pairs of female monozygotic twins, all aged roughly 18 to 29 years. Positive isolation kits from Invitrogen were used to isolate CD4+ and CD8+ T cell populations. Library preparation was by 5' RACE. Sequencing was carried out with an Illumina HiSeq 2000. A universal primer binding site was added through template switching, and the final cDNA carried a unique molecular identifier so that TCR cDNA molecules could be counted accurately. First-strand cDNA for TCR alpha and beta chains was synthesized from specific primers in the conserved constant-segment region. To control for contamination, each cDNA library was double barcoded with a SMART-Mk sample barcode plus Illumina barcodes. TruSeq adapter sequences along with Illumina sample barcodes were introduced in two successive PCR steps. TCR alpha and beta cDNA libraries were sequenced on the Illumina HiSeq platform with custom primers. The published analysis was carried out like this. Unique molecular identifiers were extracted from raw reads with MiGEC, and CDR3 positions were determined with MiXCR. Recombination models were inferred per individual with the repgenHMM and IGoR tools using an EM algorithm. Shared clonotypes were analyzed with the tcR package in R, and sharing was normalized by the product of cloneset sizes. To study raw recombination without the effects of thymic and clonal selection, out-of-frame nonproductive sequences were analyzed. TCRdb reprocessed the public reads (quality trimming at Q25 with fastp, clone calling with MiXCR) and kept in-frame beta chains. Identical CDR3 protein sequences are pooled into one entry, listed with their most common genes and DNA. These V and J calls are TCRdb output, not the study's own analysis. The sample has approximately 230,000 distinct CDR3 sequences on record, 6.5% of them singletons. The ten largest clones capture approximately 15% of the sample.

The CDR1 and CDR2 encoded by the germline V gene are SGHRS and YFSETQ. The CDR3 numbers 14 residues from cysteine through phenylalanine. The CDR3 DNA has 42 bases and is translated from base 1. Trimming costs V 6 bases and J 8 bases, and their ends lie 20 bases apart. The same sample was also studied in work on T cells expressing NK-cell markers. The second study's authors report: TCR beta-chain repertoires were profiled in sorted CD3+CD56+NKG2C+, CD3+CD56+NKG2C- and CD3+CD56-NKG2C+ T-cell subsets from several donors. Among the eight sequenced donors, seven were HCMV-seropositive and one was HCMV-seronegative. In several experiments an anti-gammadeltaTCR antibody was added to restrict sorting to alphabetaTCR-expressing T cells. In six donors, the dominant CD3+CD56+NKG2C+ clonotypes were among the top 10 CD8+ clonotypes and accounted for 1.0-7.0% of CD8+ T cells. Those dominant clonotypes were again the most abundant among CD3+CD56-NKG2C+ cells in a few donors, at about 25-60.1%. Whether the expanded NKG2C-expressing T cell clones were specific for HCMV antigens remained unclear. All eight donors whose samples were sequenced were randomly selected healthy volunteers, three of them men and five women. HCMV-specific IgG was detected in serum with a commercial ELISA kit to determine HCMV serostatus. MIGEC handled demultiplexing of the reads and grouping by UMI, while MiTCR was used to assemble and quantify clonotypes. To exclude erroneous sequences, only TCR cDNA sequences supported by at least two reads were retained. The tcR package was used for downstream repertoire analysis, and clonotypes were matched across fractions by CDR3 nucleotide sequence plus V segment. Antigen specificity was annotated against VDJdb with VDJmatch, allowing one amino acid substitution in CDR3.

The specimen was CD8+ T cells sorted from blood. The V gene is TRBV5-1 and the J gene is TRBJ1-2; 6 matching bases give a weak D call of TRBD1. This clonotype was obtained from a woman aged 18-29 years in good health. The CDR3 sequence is CASKGDQDGHGYTF. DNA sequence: TGCGCCAGCAAGGGGGATCAGGACGGTCACGGCTACACCTTC.